This T cell receptor delta chain was documented in a study of gamma-delta T cells after stem cell transplantation. TCRdb re-analyzed the RT-PCR reads via CATT. Here the sample spans 15,000 to 19,000 delta-chain clones, about 8.6% being singletons. This clone was seen more than once but under ten times. The germline CDR1 and CDR2 sequences are GEAIGNYY and EKD. The CDR3 length is 19 residues. V was pared by 0 bases and J by 4 bases, with 18 bases of the junction left unmatched. The rearrangement uses TRDV2 and TRDJ1; 8 bases align to TRDD3. Source material: gamma-delta T cells. The TCR sequence derives from a human donor. It is not recorded whose cells these are; they may come from a transplant donor. The CDR3 is CACDTGKAQKGDRSDKLIF. CDR3 DNA sequence: TGTGCCTGTGACACCGGTAAGGCTCAGAAGGGGGATAGAAGCGATAAACTCATCTTT.